This entry describes one T cell receptor beta chain. Its antigen is not identified. The data originate from a study of shared clonotypes between healthy human individuals. Study at large: Donors were a couple of women and a few men aged 18 to 49. Study-wide findings and caveats: Sampling used blood alone; tissue repertoires probably differ. Generally, estimated richness proved larger in naive subsets than it did in memory subsets.

Genomic DNA (from each subset) was split evenly across several immunoSEQ plates. Profiling relied on immunoSEQ multiplex PCR, and the TCRdb table lists in-frame clones only, not all of them. The sample consists of around 240,000 clones, over 60% of them appearing once. Sequencing was performed on memory CD4+ T cells sorted from blood. Subset of the sample: CD45RA-negative fraction. The sequence came from a man in his thirties or forties in good health.

The CDR3 loop is CASSLARTSGRSDEQFF. Here the CDR3 DNA reads TGTGCCAGCAGCTTAGCTAGGACTAGCGGGAGGTCGGATGAGCAGTTCTTC. The chain uses TRBV7-2 and TRBJ2-1; 14 bases fit TRBD2. CDR1 SGHTA and CDR2 FQGNSA come from the germline V gene. Unmatched junction bases numbered 6, after V lost 0 bases and J lost 8 bases. CDR3 length equals 17 residues.